The rows below give T cell receptor beta chains drawn from one sample of a study of vaccination and CD4 T cells after COVID-19. TCRdb called the PCR reads again in MiXCR, with one record for every CDR3 protein. The sample has 25,000 to 35,000 distinct CDR3 sequences; almost 50% are singletons. The specimen comprised CD4+ T cells from blood, sampled about 7 months after SARS-CoV-2 vaccination. These receptors came from a human donor who had recovered from COVID-19. The CDR3 runs from the conserved cysteine through the conserved F or W. The D gene is left open where the match is weak. Expanded clones get a size class; other rows say once, few or many, or leave the size out.

D	V	J	size	CDR3	DNA
TRBD2	TRBV6-1	TRBJ2-7	few	CASSVTSGSSYEQYF	TGTGCCAGCAGTGTGACTAGCGGGAGCTCCTACGAGCAGTACTTC
TRBD2	TRBV7-9	TRBJ2-1	.	CASSLLAGVNEQFF	TGTGCCAGCAGCCTACTAGCGGGAGTTAATGAGCAGTTCTTC
.	TRBV7-3	TRBJ1-1	.	CASSLGRGGTEAFF	TGTGCCAGCAGCTTAGGGAGGGGAGGTACCGAAGCTTTCTTT
.	TRBV2	TRBJ2-7	.	CASSGNYEQYF	TGTGCCAGCAGTGGGAACTACGAGCAGTACTTC
.	TRBV10-3	TRBJ1-6	few	CAISESATRGSPLHF	TGTGCCATCAGTGAGTCGGCCACCAGGGGTTCACCCCTCCACTTT
TRBD1	TRBV15	TRBJ1-5	few	CATSRDRQGGQPQHF	TGTGCCACCAGCAGAGACCGACAGGGAGGCCAGCCCCAGCATTTT
TRBD1	TRBV12-3/TRBV12-4	TRBJ1-6	.	CASSLSPGGDNSPLHF	TGTGCCAGCAGTTTATCCCCAGGGGGAGATAATTCACCCCTCCACTTT
TRBD1	TRBV6-4	TRBJ2-3	medium-sized	CASSDGTGGTDTQYF	TGTGCCAGCAGTGATGGGACAGGGGGCACAGATACGCAGTATTTT
.	TRBV5-1	TRBJ2-1	.	CASSFRTQGISSYNEQFF	TGCGCCAGCAGCTTCCGGACCCAGGGCATTAGCTCCTACAATGAGCAGTTCTTC
.	TRBV20-1	TRBJ1-5	few	CSARAYNQPQHF	TGCAGTGCTAGGGCCTACAATCAGCCCCAGCATTTT
TRBD1	TRBV7-9	TRBJ2-2	.	CASSFWTGRTGELFF	TGTGCCAGCAGCTTCTGGACAGGCCGCACCGGGGAGCTGTTTTTT
.	TRBV6-7	TRBJ1-5	.	CASSYITGSNQPQHF	TGTGCCAGCAGTTACATCACAGGGAGCAATCAGCCCCAGCATTTT